One and the same sample provided the 6 T cell receptor beta chains below, sequenced in a study of shared clonotypes between healthy human individuals. TCRdb's table, derived via immunoSEQ multiplex PCR, lists solely in-frame clones and lacks some. The profile covers under 850,000 clones, with approximately 72% appearing a single time and around 1.8% taken by the ten largest. Sequenced material: memory CD4+ T cells sorted from blood. Subset noted: CD45RA-negative fraction. These receptor sequences come from a woman aged 30 to 39 in good health.

The chain combines TRBV19 with TRBJ2-2; D possibly matches TRBD1 or TRBD2 (5 bases each). V was shortened by 8 bases and J by 0 bases, with 13 bases between the two germline ends. CDR1 and CDR2 from the germline V gene are LNHDA and SQIVND (reference sequence). This CDR3 has 15 amino acids. CDR3 coding DNA: TGTGCCAGTGGAGAGGGACCCTCGAACACCGGGGAGCTGTTTTTT. Translated, it gives CASGEGPSNTGELFF.

A note on this clone: The same CDR3 can be traced to other DNA sequences in this sample. V usage is TRBV19 and J usage is TRBJ2-7; the D is unclear. CDR3 length: 10 amino acids. CDR1 and CDR2 from the germline V gene are LNHDA and SQIVND (reference sequence). The ends were cut back, 8 bases at V and 4 bases at J, with 6 bases in the middle. CDR3 region: CASGDYEQYF. The CDR3 DNA sequence: TGTGCCAGTGGCGATTACGAGCAGTACTTC.

V usage is TRBV9 and J usage is TRBJ1-2; no clear D gene. This CDR3 spans 14 amino acids. The V gene lost 4 bases and the J gene lost 4 bases, with 14 bases spanning the gap. CDR1 SGDLS and CDR2 YYNGEE come from the germline V gene. The CDR3 DNA follows: TGTGCCAGCAGCCCACCCGGTGGTTTCTATGGCTACACCTTC. The encoded protein is CASSPPGGFYGYTF.

The chain combines TRBV7-8 with TRBJ2-5; 11 positions match TRBD1. This CDR3 is 13 amino acids long. The germline V gene encodes CDR1 SGHVS and CDR2 FQNEAQ. Unmatched junction bases numbered 1, after V lost 5 bases and J lost 5 bases. In DNA, the CDR3 is TGTGCCAGCAGCCGGGACAGGGGGGAGACCCAGTACTTC. Translated: CASSRDRGETQYF.

The chain carries TRBV2 and TRBJ1-5; TRBD1 matches 9 bases. Germline CDR1 is SNHLY and CDR2 is FYNNEI. With 5 bases clipped from V and 4 bases from J, the junction kept 6 bases outside the gene matches. The CDR3 covers 15 residues. CDR3: CASSLRQGGNQPQHF. CDR3 nucleotide sequence: TGTGCCAGCAGTCTACGACAGGGGGGAAATCAGCCCCAGCATTTT.

V and J are TRBV11-2 and TRBJ2-3; no clear D gene. Per the germline V gene, CDR1 is SGHAT and CDR2 is FQNNGV. The CDR3 runs 17 residues. Trimming removed 1 base from V and 0 bases from J, with 14 bases in between. The CDR3 spells CASSLGRITFSTDTQYF. The CDR3 DNA is TGTGCCAGCAGCTTAGGGCGGATAACCTTTAGCACAGATACGCAGTATTTT.